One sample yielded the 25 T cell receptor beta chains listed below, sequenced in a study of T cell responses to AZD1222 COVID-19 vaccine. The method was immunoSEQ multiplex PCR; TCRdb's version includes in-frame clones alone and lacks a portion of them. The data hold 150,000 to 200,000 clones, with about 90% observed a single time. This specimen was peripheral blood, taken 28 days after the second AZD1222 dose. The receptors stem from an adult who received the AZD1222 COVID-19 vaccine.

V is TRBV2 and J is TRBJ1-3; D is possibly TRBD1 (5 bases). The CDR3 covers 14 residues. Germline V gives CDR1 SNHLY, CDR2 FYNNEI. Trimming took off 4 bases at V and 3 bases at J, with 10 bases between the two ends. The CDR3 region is CASSAGGVGNTIYF. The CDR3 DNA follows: TGTGCCAGCAGTGCCGGGGGTGTTGGAAACACCATATATTTT.

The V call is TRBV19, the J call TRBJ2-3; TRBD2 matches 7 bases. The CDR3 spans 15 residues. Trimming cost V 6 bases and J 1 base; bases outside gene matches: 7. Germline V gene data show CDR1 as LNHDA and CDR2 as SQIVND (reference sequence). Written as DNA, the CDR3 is TGTGCCAGTAGCCGGGCGAGCGGGGGCACAGATACGCAGTATTTT. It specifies CASSRASGGTDTQYF. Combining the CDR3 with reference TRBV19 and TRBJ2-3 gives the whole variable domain DGGITQSPKYLFRKEGQNVTLSCEQNLNHDAMYWYRQDPGQGLRLIYYSQIVNDFQKGDIAEGYSVSREKKESFPLTVTSAQKNPTAFYLCASSRASGGTDTQYFGPGTRLTVL.

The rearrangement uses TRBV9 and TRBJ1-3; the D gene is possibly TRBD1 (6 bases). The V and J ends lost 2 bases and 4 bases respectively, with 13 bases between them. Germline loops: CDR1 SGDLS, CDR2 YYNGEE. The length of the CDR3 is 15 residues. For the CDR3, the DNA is TGTGCCAGCAGCGTGGGGACATCGGACGGAAACACCATATATTTT. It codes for CASSVGTSDGNTIYF.

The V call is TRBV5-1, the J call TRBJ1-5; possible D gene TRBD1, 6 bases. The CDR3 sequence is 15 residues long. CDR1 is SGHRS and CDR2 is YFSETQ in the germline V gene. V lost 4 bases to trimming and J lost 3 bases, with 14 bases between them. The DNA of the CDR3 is TGCGCCAGCAGCCCCTTGGACAGTTACAATCAGCCCCAGCATTTT. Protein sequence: CASSPLDSYNQPQHF. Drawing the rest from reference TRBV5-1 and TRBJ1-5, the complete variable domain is KAGVTQTPRYLIKTRGQQVTLSCSPISGHRSVSWYQQTPGQGLQFLFEYFSETQRNKGNFPGRFSGRQFSNSRSEMNVSTLELGDSALYLCASSPLDSYNQPQHFGDGTRLSIL.

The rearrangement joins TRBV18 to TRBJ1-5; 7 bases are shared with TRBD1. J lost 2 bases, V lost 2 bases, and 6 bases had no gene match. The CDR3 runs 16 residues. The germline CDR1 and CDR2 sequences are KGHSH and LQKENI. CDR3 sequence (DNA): TGTGCCAGCTCACCAAGGAGGGGGCAGGGCAATCAGCCCCAGCATTTT. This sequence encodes CASSPRRGQGNQPQHF.

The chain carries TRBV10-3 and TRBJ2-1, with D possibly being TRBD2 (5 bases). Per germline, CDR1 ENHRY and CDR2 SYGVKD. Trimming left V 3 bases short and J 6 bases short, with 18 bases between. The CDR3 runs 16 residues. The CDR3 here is CAISDFELTKPNEQFF. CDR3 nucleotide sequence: TGTGCCATCAGTGATTTCGAATTGACTAAACCCAATGAGCAGTTCTTC.

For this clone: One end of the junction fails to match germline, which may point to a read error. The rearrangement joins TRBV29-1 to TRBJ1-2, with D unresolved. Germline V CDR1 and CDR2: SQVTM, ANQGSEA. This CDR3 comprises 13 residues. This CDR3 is CSVEDIQQPRISF. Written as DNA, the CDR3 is TGCAGCGTTGAAGATATTCAACAGCCCAGGATCTCTTTC.

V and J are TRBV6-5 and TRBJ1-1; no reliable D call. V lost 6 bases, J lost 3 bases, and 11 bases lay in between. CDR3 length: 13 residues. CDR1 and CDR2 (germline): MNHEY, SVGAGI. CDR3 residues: CASRMDHYTEAFF. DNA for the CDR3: TGTGCCAGCAGGATGGACCATTACACTGAAGCTTTCTTT.

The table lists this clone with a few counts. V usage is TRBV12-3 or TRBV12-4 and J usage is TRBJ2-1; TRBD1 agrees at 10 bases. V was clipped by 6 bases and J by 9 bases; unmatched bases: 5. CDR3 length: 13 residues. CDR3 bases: TGTGCCAGCAGCACCGGGACAGGGGTTGAGCAGTTCTTC. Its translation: CASSTGTGVEQFF.

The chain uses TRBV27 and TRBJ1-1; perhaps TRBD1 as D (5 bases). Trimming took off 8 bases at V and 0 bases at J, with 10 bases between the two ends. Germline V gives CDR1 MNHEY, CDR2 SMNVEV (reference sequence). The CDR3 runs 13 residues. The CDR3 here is CASQGTLNTEAFF. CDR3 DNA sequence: TGTGCCAGCCAGGGTACCCTGAACACTGAAGCTTTCTTT.

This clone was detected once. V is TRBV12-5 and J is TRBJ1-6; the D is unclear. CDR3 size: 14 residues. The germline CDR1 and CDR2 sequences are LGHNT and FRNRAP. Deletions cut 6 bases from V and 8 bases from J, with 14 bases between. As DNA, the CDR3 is TGTGCTAGTGGGTCGGGAGTTAGATATTCACCCCTCCACTTT. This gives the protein CASGSGVRYSPLHF.

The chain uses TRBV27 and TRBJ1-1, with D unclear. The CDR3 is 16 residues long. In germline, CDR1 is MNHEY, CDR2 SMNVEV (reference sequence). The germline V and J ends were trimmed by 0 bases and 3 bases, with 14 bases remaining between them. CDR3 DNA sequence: TGTGCCAGCAGTTTATCATCGAGGTTGGGCGACACTGAAGCTTTCTTT. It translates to CASSLSSRLGDTEAFF.

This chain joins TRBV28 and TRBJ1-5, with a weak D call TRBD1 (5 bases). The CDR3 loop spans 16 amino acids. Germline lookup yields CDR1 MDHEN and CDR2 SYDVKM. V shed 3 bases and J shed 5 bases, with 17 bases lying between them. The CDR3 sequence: CASSFGGVTIHQPQHF. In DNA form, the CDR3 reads TGTGCCAGCAGTTTTGGAGGGGTAACGATTCATCAGCCCCAGCATTTT. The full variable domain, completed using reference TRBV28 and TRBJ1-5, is DVKVTQSSRYLVKRTGEKVFLECVQDMDHENMFWYRQDPGLGLRLIYFSYDVKMKEKGDIPEGYSVSREKKERFSLILESASTNQTSMYLCASSFGGVTIHQPQHFGDGTRLSIL.

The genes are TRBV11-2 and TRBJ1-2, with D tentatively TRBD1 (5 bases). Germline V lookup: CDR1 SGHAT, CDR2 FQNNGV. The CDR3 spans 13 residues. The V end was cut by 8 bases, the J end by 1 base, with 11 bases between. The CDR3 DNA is TGTGCCAGCGCGACAGCCCTTAACTATGGCTACACCTTC. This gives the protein CASATALNYGYTF.

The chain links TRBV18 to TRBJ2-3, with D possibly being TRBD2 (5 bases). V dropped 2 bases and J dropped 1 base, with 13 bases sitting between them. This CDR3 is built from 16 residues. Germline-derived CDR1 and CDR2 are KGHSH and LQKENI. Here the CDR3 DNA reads TGTGCCAGCTCACCAGTGACGGGGAGAGGCACAGATACGCAGTATTTT. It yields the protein CASSPVTGRGTDTQYF. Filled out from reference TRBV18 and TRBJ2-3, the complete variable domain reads NAGVMQNPRHLVRRRGQEARLRCSPMKGHSHVYWYRQLPEEGLKFMVYLQKENIIDESGMPKERFSAEFPKEGPSILRIQQVVRGDSAAYFCASSPVTGRGTDTQYFGPGTRLTVL.

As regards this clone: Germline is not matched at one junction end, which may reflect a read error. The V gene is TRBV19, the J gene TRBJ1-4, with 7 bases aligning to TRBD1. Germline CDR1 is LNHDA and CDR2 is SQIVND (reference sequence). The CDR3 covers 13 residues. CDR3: CASSIGGTARPYF. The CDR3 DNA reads TGTGCCAGTAGTATAGGGGGGACAGCGAGGCCTTATTTT.

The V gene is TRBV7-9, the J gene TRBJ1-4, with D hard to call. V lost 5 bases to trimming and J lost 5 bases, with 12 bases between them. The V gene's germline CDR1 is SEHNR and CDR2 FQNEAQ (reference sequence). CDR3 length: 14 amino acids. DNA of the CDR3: TGTGCCAGCAGCCCCTCTGAGCGAAATGAAAAACTGTTTTTT. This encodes CASSPSERNEKLFF.

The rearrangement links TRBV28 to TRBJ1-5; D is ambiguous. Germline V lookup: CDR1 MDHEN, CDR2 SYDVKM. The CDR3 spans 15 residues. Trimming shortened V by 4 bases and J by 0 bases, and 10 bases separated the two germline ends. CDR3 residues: CASSSRTDSNQPQHF. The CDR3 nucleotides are TGTGCCAGCAGTTCCAGGACCGATAGCAATCAGCCCCAGCATTTT.

The CDR3 loop reads CASSFFVETEAFF. CDR3 DNA sequence: TGTGCCAGCAGTTTCTTCGTAGAAACTGAAGCTTTCTTT. The chain uses TRBV12-3 or TRBV12-4 and TRBJ1-1; no definite D call. V gave up 3 bases and J gave up 5 bases, with 10 bases separating them. The CDR3 is made up of 13 amino acids.

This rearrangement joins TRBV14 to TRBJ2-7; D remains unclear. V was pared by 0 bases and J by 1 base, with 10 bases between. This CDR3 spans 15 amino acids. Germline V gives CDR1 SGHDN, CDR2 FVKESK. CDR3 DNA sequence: TGTGCCAGCAGCCAAGAACGTAGAGGATCCTACGAGCAGTACTTC. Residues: CASSQERRGSYEQYF. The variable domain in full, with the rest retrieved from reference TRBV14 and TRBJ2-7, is EAGVTQFPSHSVIEKGQTVTLRCDPISGHDNLYWYRRVMGKEIKFLLHFVKESKQDESGMPNNRFLAERTGGTYSTLKVQPAELEDSGVYFCASSQERRGSYEQYFGPGTRLTVT.

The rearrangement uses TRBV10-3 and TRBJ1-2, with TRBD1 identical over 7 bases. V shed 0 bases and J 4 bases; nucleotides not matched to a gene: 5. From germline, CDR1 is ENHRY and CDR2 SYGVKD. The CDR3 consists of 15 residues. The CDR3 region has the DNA TGTGCCATCAGTGAGTCAAGGGGGCTTGTCTATGGCTACACCTTC. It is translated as CAISESRGLVYGYTF.

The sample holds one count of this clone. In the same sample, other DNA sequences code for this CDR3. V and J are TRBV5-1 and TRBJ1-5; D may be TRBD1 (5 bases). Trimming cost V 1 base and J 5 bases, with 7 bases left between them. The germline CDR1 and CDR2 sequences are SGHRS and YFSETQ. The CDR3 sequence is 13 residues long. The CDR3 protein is CASSLRGDQPQHF. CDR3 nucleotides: TGCGCCAGCAGCTTGAGGGGAGATCAGCCCCAGCATTTT. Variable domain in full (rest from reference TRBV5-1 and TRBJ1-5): KAGVTQTPRYLIKTRGQQVTLSCSPISGHRSVSWYQQTPGQGLQFLFEYFSETQRNKGNFPGRFSGRQFSNSRSEMNVSTLELGDSALYLCASSLRGDQPQHFGDGTRLSIL.

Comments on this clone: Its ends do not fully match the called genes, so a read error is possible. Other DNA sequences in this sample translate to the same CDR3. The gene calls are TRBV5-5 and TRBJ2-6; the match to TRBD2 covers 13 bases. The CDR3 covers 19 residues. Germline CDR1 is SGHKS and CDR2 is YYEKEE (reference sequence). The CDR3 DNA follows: TGTGCCAGCAGCTTCCGGACTAGCGGGGGCCTCTCTGGGGCCAACGTCTTGACTTTC. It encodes CASSFRTSGGLSGANVLTF.

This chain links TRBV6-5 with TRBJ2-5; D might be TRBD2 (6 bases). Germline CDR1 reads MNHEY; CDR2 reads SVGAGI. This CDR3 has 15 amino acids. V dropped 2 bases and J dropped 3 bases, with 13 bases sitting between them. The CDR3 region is CASSYRGVAEETQYF. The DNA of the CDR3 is TGTGCCAGCAGTTACCGAGGAGTAGCGGAAGAGACCCAGTACTTC.

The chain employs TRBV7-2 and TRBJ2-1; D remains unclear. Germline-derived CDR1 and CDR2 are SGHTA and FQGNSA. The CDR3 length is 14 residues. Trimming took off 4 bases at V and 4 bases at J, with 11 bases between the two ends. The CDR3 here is CASSWDSHYNEQFF. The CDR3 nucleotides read TGTGCCAGCAGCTGGGATAGCCATTACAATGAGCAGTTCTTC.